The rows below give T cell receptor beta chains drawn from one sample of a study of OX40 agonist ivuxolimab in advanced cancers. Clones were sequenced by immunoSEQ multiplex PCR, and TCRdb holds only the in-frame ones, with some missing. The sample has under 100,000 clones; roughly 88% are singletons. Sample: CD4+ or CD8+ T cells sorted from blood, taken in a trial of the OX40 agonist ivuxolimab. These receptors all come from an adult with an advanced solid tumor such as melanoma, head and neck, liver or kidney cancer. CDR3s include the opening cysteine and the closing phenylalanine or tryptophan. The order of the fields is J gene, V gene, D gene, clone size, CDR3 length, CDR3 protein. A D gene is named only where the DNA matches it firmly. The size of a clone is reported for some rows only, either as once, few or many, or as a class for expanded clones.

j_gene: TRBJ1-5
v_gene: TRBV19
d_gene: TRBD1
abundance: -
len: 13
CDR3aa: CASSPQGYQPQHF

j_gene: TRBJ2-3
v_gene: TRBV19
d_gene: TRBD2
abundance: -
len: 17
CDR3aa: CASSIDRGGSRTDTQYF

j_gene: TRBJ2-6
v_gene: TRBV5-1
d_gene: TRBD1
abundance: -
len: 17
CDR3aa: CASSSTGQAAGANVLTF

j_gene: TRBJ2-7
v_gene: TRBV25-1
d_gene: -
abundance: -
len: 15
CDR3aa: CASSSSGGGRTAPSF

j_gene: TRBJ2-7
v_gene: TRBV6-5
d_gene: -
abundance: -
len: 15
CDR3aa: CASSYSLLQPYEQYF

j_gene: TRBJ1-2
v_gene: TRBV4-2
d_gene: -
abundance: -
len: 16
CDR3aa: CASSSRGGSNNYGYTF

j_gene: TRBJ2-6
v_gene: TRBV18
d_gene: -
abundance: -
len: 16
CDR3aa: CASSPGTHSGANVLTF

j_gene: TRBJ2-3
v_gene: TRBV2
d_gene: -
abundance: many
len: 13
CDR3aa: CASSPPAGDTQYF

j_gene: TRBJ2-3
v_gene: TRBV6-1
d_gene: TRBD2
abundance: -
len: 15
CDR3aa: CASRLSGAYTDTQYF

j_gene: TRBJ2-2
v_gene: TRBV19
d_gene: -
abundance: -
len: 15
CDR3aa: CASSIERTNTGELFF

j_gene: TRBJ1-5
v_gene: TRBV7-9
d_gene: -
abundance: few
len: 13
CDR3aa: CASSLDGVQPQHF

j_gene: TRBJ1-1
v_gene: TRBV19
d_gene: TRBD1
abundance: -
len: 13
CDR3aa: CASRDRENTEAFF

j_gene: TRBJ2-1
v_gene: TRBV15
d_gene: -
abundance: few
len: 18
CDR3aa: CATSTPWEPTKRNNEQFF

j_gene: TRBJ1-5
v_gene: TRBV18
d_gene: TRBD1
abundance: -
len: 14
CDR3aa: CASQQGRGNQPQHF

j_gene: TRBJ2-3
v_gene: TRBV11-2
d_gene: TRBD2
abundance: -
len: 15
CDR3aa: CASSLLAGSTDTQYF

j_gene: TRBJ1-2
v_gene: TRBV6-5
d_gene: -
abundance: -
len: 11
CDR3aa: CASSHSYGYTF

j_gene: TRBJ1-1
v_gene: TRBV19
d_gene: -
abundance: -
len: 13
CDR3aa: CASSIPRGTEAFF

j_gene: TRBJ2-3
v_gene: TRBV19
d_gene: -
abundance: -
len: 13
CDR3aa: CASSPTGLDTQYF

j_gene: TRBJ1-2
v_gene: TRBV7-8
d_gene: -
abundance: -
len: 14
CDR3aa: CASSLDSGDYGYTF

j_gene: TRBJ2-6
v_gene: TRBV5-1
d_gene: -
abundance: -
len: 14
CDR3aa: CASGGAGGANVLTF

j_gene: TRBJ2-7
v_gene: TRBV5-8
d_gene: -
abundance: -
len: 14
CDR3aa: CASSPGTRLYEQYF

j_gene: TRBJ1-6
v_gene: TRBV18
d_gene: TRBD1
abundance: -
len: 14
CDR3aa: CASSPGTGESPLHF

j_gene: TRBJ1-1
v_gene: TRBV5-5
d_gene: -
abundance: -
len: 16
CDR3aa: CASSQTGRNMNTEAFF

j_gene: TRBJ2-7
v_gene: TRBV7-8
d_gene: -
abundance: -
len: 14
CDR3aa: CASSLGRRLYEQYF

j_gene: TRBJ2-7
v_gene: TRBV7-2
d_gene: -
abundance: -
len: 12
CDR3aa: CASSVGQYEQYF

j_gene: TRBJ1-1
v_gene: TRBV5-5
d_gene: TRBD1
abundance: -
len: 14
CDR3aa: CASSFRGGDTEAFF

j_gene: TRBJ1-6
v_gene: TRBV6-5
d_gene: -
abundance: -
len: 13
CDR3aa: CASSYQQRSPLHF

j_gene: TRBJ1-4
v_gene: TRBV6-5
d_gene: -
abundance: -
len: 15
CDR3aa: CASRRQAVTNEKLFF

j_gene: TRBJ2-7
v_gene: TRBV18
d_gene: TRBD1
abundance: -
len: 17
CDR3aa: CASSPKPAGQGAYEQYF

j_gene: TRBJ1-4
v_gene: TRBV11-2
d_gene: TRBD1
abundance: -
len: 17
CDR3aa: CASSFGQGLGSNEKLFF

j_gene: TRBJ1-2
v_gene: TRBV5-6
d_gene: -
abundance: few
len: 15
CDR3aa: CASSPVPGFNYGYTF

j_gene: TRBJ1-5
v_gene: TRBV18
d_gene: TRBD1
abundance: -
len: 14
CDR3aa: CASSPDRGYQPQHF

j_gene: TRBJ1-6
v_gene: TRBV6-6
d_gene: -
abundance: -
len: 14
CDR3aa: CASSYLPRNSPLHF

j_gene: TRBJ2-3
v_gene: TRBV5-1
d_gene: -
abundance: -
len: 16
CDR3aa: CASSLVGGTSTDTQYF

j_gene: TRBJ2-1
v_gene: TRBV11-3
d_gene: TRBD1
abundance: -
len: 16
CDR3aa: CASSLMTMDRASEQFF

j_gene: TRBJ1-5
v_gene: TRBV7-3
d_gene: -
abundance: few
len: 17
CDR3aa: CASSATWTQTRYQPQHF

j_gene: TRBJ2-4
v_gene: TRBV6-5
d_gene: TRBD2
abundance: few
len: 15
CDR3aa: CASRSGGGPKNIQYF

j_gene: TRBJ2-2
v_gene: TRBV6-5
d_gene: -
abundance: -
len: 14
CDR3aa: CASSRTADTGELFF

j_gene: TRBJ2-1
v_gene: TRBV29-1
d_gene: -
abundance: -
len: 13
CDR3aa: CSVTSKSYNEQFF

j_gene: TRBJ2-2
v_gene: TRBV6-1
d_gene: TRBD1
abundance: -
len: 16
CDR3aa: CASSEAVGGGTGELFF

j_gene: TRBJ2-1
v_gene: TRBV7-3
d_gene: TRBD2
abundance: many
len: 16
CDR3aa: CASSVGTSAGRDEQFF

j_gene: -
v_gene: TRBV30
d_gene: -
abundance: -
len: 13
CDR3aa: CAWSVWTDYEQYF

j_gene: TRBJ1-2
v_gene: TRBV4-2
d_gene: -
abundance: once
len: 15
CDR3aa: CASSQDPESHYGYTF

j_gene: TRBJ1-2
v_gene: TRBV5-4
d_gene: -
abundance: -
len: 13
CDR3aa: CASSLTGTGGYTF